This is a list of T cell receptor beta chains from one sample in a study of blood T cell repertoires in COVID-19. Assay: immunoSEQ multiplex PCR; the TCRdb copy retains only in-frame clones and omits some. The sample carries over 200,000 clones, almost 85% recorded once. The specimen sequenced was peripheral blood. The receptors derive from a woman between 50 and 59 years old with active or convalescent COVID-19. The CDR3 runs from the conserved cysteine through the conserved F or W. The order of the fields is D gene, clone size, J gene, V gene, CDR3 DNA, CDR3 protein. The D gene is left open where the match is weak. Only some rows state a clone size, as once, few, many or a class for expanded clones.

>-|-|TRBJ2-7|TRBV9
TGTGCCAGCAGCGTAGGAGCAGGATCCTACGAGCAGTACTTC
CASSVGAGSYEQYF
>-|-|TRBJ1-4|TRBV28
TGTGCCAGCAGTCTCCCAGGGTCGGCTAATGAAAAACTGTTTTTT
CASSLPGSANEKLFF
>-|-|TRBJ1-2|TRBV5-1
TGCGCCAGCAGCTTGCAGGGAAACTATGGCTACACCTTC
CASSLQGNYGYTF
>TRBD2|-|TRBJ2-1|TRBV6-1
TGTGCCAGCAGTGTGCTAGCGGGGGGCGGGACATACAATGAGCAGTTCTTC
CASSVLAGGGTYNEQFF
>TRBD1|-|TRBJ1-5|TRBV6-6
TGTGCCAGCACCGATAGACAGGGGAATCAGCCCCAGCATTTT
CASTDRQGNQPQHF
>-|-|TRBJ2-7|TRBV27
TGTGCCAGCGGCCGGGAGTTAGGGTCCTACGAGCAGTACTTC
CASGRELGSYEQYF
>-|-|TRBJ1-3|TRBV7-6
TGTGCCAGCAGCCCCAGACCCGCGACAGGACAGAGCTCTGGAAACACCATATATTTT
CASSPRPATGQSSGNTIYF
>-|once|TRBJ1-2|TRBV28
TGTGCCAGCAGGACAAGTCTTCAGGGCTACACCTTC
CASRTSLQGYTF
>-|-|TRBJ2-6|TRBV23-1
TGCGCCAGCACTTATTACACCGGGGCCAACGTCCTGACTTTC
CASTYYTGANVLTF
>-|-|TRBJ2-3|TRBV21-1
TGTGCCAGCAGCAAAGCGGAGGAGCGGATTAGCACAGATACGCAGTATTTT
CASSKAEERISTDTQYF
>TRBD2|once|TRBJ2-7|TRBV3-1/TRBV3-2
TGTGCCAGCAGCCAAGGGACTAGCGCATCCTACGAGCAGTACTTC
CASSQGTSASYEQYF
>TRBD1|-|TRBJ2-3|TRBV10-1
TGCGCCAGCAGAATGGACAGGGGGGCAGATACGCAGTATTTT
CASRMDRGADTQYF
>-|once|TRBJ1-1|TRBV5-1
TGCGCCAGCAGCTTGGCGGGGGTCGGGAACACTGAAGCTTTCTTT
CASSLAGVGNTEAFF
>-|few|TRBJ1-6|TRBV19
TGTGCCACAAACAGAGAAAATAATTCACCCCTCCACTTT
CATNRENNSPLHF
>-|-|TRBJ1-4|TRBV13
TGTGCCAGCAGCTTAGGGGCGGCCCCTACAACTAATGAAAAACTGTTTTTT
CASSLGAAPTTNEKLFF
>-|-|TRBJ1-2|TRBV5-1
TGCGCCAGCAGCTTCACAGGGCCTTACTATGGCTACACCTTC
CASSFTGPYYGYTF
>-|-|TRBJ1-1|TRBV5-1
TGCGCCAGCAGCTTGGATGCGGGGGCGTACACTGAAGCTTTCTTT
CASSLDAGAYTEAFF
>TRBD2|few|TRBJ2-1|TRBV29-1
TGCAGCGTTGAAGGGCTGACTAGCGGGGACTATGAGCAGTTCTTC
CSVEGLTSGDYEQFF
>-|-|TRBJ1-2|TRBV9
TGTGCCAGTGGACAAGCTAACTATGGCTACACCTTC
CASGQANYGYTF
>-|-|TRBJ1-6|TRBV18
TGTGCCAGCTCACAGGGAGATTCACCCCTCCACTTT
CASSQGDSPLHF
>TRBD2|-|TRBJ2-3|TRBV7-3
TGTGCCAGCAGCTTAAAGCCGCACAGCCCTAATGGGGGGGGTACGCAGTATTTT
CASSLKPHSPNGGGTQYF
>TRBD1|-|TRBJ1-5|TRBV7-2
TGTGCCAGCAGCTTAGACAGGGGCGGGGAGCCCCAGCATTTT
CASSLDRGGEPQHF
>TRBD1|-|TRBJ2-7|TRBV6-5
TGTGCCAGCACAAAACAGGGGGGTCCTTACGAGCAGTACTTC
CASTKQGGPYEQYF
>-|-|TRBJ1-5|TRBV2
TGTGCCAGCAGTGACAGGGAACATCAGCCCCAGCATTTT
CASSDREHQPQHF
>-|-|TRBJ2-3|TRBV19
TGTGCCAGTAGTATGCGGTCGGGAGCCACAGATACGCAGTATTTT
CASSMRSGATDTQYF
>TRBD2|-|TRBJ2-7|TRBV7-2
TGTGCCAGCAGCTTGGATGGGACTAGCGGGAGGGGGCAGTACTTC
CASSLDGTSGRGQYF
>-|-|TRBJ2-1|TRBV7-9
TGTGCCAGCAGCGCCACCGGGACTCACAATGAGCAGTTCTTC
CASSATGTHNEQFF
>-|-|TRBJ1-5|TRBV19
TGTGCCAGTCGGGTCGCGAGCAATCAGCCCCAGCATTTT
CASRVASNQPQHF
>-|-|TRBJ1-2|TRBV28
TGTGCCAGCAGTTTTTATACCGGGACAAACTATGGCTACACCTTC
CASSFYTGTNYGYTF
>TRBD2|-|TRBJ2-1|TRBV6-5
TGTGCCAGCAGTTACCGTTGGCGGGGGGGCTCGAATGAGCAGTTCTTC
CASSYRWRGGSNEQFF
>TRBD1|-|TRBJ1-6|TRBV3-1/TRBV3-2
TGTGCCAGCAGCCAACAGGGGGCCAGTTCACCCCTCCACTTT
CASSQQGASSPLHF
>-|-|TRBJ2-1|TRBV6-5
TGTGCCAGCAGTTCCCGAGGTGAGCAGTTCTTC
CASSSRGEQFF
>-|-|TRBJ2-3|TRBV27
TGTGCCAGCAGTTGGACTACCACAGATACGCAGTATTTT
CASSWTTTDTQYF
>TRBD1|-|TRBJ2-7|TRBV9
TGTGCCAGCAGCGGGGGACAGGGGAGCCACGAGCAGTACTTC
CASSGGQGSHEQYF
>TRBD1|-|TRBJ2-4|TRBV4-1
TGCGCCAGCAGCCAAGTTGAGGGGGCGCTGGCCAAAAACATTCAGTACTTC
CASSQVEGALAKNIQYF
>-|once|TRBJ2-2|TRBV6-1
TGTGCCAGCAGTGAGCGGTCTATGAACACCGGGGAGCTGTTTTTT
CASSERSMNTGELFF
>TRBD1|few|TRBJ1-3|TRBV6-5
TGTGCCAGCAGGACAGGGGGCTACACCATATATTTT
CASRTGGYTIYF
>TRBD2|-|TRBJ2-5|TRBV9
TGTGCCAGCAGCGTAGAATCGATGGGAGCGGGAGGGGAGACCCAGTACTTC
CASSVESMGAGGETQYF
>TRBD1|once|TRBJ1-1|TRBV28
TGTGCCAGCAGTCTTCAGGGGGGTATGAACACTGAAGCTTTCTTT
CASSLQGGMNTEAFF
>-|-|TRBJ1-5|TRBV18
TGTGCCAGCTCACCAGGCCCCAATCAGCCCCAGCATTTT
CASSPGPNQPQHF
>TRBD1|-|TRBJ2-5|TRBV5-4
TGTGCCAGCAGCGCTCAGACAGGGGAGTGGGAGACCCAGTACTTC
CASSAQTGEWETQYF
>TRBD2|-|TRBJ2-1|TRBV7-3
TGTGCCAGCAGCGCTTCGGGACTAGCCCACAATGAGCAGTTCTTC
CASSASGLAHNEQFF
>TRBD2|-|TRBJ2-1|TRBV28
TGTGCCAGCAGTTCCCGACTAGCGGGAGTGTACAATGAGCAGTTCTTC
CASSSRLAGVYNEQFF
>TRBD1|-|TRBJ2-7|TRBV6-4
TGTGCCAGCAGTCCCGGGACAGGAGACTACGAGCAGTACTTC
CASSPGTGDYEQYF
>TRBD2|-|TRBJ2-3|TRBV9
TGTGCCAGCAGCGTAAGCGGGGGAGATACGCAGTATTTT
CASSVSGGDTQYF
>-|-|TRBJ1-3|TRBV7-2
TGTGCCAGCAGCTGGGACACCTCTGGAAACACCATATATTTT
CASSWDTSGNTIYF
>TRBD2|-|TRBJ2-7|TRBV5-6
TGTGCCAGCAGCTCACTAGCGCACGAGCAGTACTTC
CASSSLAHEQYF